Below, 23 T cell receptor beta chains from the same sample are listed, as sequenced in a study of blood T cell repertoires in COVID-19 (dated by TCRdb to the early 2020s). Library prep was done by the immunoSEQ multiplex PCR assay. Imported from immuneACCESS, the table was reduced by TCRdb to in-frame sequences with V and J called. These copies leave out some clones; in studies compared against another copy, an unresolved V gene accounts for under half, and the cause of the remainder is not known. Present in this sample are 400,000 to 450,000 clones, approximately 88% of which were seen just once. Jointly, the top ten make up roughly 13% of the sample. Source material: peripheral blood. The receptors were gathered from a woman aged 45-60 years with COVID-19, enrolled during active disease.

The rearrangement links TRBV5-4 to TRBJ2-7, with D possibly matching TRBD2 (5 bases). CDR1 SGHNT and CDR2 YYREEE come from the germline V gene (reference sequence). V was cut by 6 bases and J by 3 bases, with 13 bases left in between. The CDR3 contains 13 residues. CDR3 DNA sequence: TGTGCCAGCATGGACTCATCCCACTACGAGCAGTACTTC. Its protein is CASMDSSHYEQYF.

The chain couples TRBV19 to TRBJ1-3, with 7 bases that match TRBD1. The CDR3 length is 13 residues. In germline, CDR1 is LNHDA, CDR2 SQIVND (reference sequence). V was pared by 6 bases and J by 5 bases, with 4 bases of the junction left unmatched. The CDR3 coding sequence is TGTGCCAGTAGGACAGGGTTGCGAAACACCATATATTTT. Translated, it gives CASRTGLRNTIYF.

The V gene is TRBV11-2, the J gene TRBJ2-3; 10 positions match TRBD1. The V gene's germline CDR1 is SGHAT and CDR2 FQNNGV. V was clipped by 4 bases and J by 3 bases; unmatched bases: 1. This CDR3 contains 14 residues. DNA for the CDR3: TGTGCCAGCAGCTGGGGACAGGGGACAGATACGCAGTATTTT. Residues: CASSWGQGTDTQYF.

This chain links TRBV9 with TRBJ1-3, with 9 bases fitting TRBD1. Per the germline V gene, CDR1 is SGDLS and CDR2 is YYNGEE. The CDR3 runs 15 residues. The V and J ends lost 4 bases and 2 bases, in that order; junction bases with no gene match: 4. DNA for the CDR3: TGTGCCAGCAGCCCCCGACAGGGGGCTGGAAACACCATATATTTT. Protein product: CASSPRQGAGNTIYF. The full variable domain, completed using reference TRBV9 and TRBJ1-3, is DSGVTQTPKHLITATGQRVTLRCSPRSGDLSVYWYQQSLDQGLQFLIQYYNGEERAKGNILERFSAQQFPDLHSELNLSSLELGDSALYFCASSPRQGAGNTIYFGEGSWLTVV.

The chain uses TRBV2 and TRBJ1-1; D unclear. Trimming left V 3 bases short and J 3 bases short, with 8 bases between. From germline, CDR1 is SNHLY and CDR2 FYNNEI. The CDR3 is 13 residues long. The CDR3 bases are TGTGCCAGCAGTGACTACGCGGACACTGAAGCTTTCTTT. It codes for CASSDYADTEAFF.

This chain joins TRBV28 and TRBJ1-1; D may be TRBD1 (6 bases). The CDR3 covers 15 residues. The V end was cut by 3 bases, the J end by 4 bases, with 15 bases between. Germline CDR1 reads MDHEN; CDR2 reads SYDVKM. The CDR3 loop reads CASSFSGRGSTEAFF. As DNA, the CDR3 is TGTGCCAGCAGTTTTAGTGGCAGGGGTAGCACTGAAGCTTTCTTT. The variable domain in full, completed from reference TRBV28 and TRBJ1-1, reads DVKVTQSSRYLVKRTGEKVFLECVQDMDHENMFWYRQDPGLGLRLIYFSYDVKMKEKGDIPEGYSVSREKKERFSLILESASTNQTSMYLCASSFSGRGSTEAFFGQGTRLTVV.

This clone showed up just once. V and J are TRBV14 and TRBJ1-2, with 7 bases that match TRBD1. There are 16 residues in the CDR3. Germline V lookup: CDR1 SGHDN, CDR2 FVKESK. V gave up 1 base and J gave up 6 bases; unmatched junction bases: 11. The CDR3 reads CASSQVSSGTENGYTF. The CDR3 DNA reads as TGTGCCAGCAGCCAAGTCTCATCCGGGACAGAGAATGGCTACACCTTC.

The chain recombines TRBV4-1 with TRBJ2-3; D gene ambiguous. This CDR3 contains 14 residues. Germline assignment: CDR1 MGHRA and CDR2 YSYEKL. The V end lost 3 bases, the J end lost 11 bases, and 18 bases lay between the germline ends. The CDR3 DNA is TGCGCCAGCAGCCAGCTAGTCAACCTCAACCAGCAGTATTTT. Protein sequence: CASSQLVNLNQQYF.

The chain has TRBV13 and TRBJ1-1, with TRBD1 matching 7 bases. V gave up 5 bases and J gave up 5 bases; unmatched junction bases: 5. This CDR3 comprises 13 residues. The germline V gene encodes CDR1 PRHDT and CDR2 FYEKMQ (reference sequence). In DNA, the CDR3 is TGTGCCAGCAGCACACGACAGGGTACTGAAGCTTTCTTT. Translated, it gives CASSTRQGTEAFF.

The chain is built from TRBV7-6 and TRBJ2-2; D possibly corresponds to TRBD2 (5 bases). With 2 bases removed from V and 4 bases from J, the gap between germline ends came to 8 bases. CDR3 length equals 14 residues. Germline V lookup: CDR1 SGHVS, CDR2 FNYEAQ. CDR3 sequence: CASSLTGSTGELFF. The CDR3 region has the DNA TGTGCCAGCAGCTTAACGGGGTCCACCGGGGAGCTGTTTTTT. The variable domain in full, completed from reference TRBV7-6 and TRBJ2-2, reads GAGVSQSPRYKVTKRGQDVALRCDPISGHVSLYWYRQALGQGPEFLTYFNYEAQQDKSGLPNDRFSAERPEGSISTLTIQRTEQRDSAMYRCASSLTGSTGELFFGEGSRLTVL.

This clone was seen only once. This chain connects TRBV7-2 to TRBJ2-7; 7 nucleotides agree with TRBD2. Trimming at V came to 1 base and at J to 2 bases, leaving 5 bases not matched to a gene. Germline CDR1 SGHTA, CDR2 FQGNSA. The CDR3 is 15 residues long. The CDR3 bases are TGTGCCAGCAGCTTAGACCCGGGAGGAGCCTACGAGCAGTACTTC. Its translation is CASSLDPGGAYEQYF.

V is TRBV13 and J is TRBJ2-3; TRBD2 might be the D (7 bases). Germline V gene lookup returns CDR1 PRHDT and CDR2 FYEKMQ (reference sequence). The ends were cut back, 4 bases at V and 2 bases at J, with 19 bases in the middle. This CDR3 is built from 17 residues. CDR3 DNA sequence: TGTGCCAGCAGCTCCGGTAAGGGGGGGGCGTCCACAGATACGCAGTATTTT. Its protein is CASSSGKGGASTDTQYF.

This chain links TRBV30 with TRBJ1-3; possibly TRBD1 for D (6 bases). The germline V gene encodes CDR1 GTSNPN and CDR2 SVGIG (reference sequence). The CDR3 totals 15 residues. The V end lost 5 bases, the J end lost 3 bases, and 17 bases lay between the germline ends. The CDR3 sequence is CAWSLRGGRGNTIYF. The CDR3 coding sequence is TGTGCCTGGTCCCTGAGGGGGGGCCGTGGAAACACCATATATTTT. The variable domain in full, completed from reference TRBV30 and TRBJ1-3, reads SQTIHQWPATLVQPVGSPLSLECTVEGTSNPNLYWYRQAAGRGLQLLFYSVGIGQISSEVPQNLSASRPQDRQFILSSKKLLLSDSGFYLCAWSLRGGRGNTIYFGEGSWLTVV.

The rearrangement joins TRBV7-9 to TRBJ1-4, with D possibly TRBD1 on 6 matching bases. V was trimmed by 6 bases and J by 6 bases, leaving 14 bases between them. This CDR3 comprises 14 residues. Germline CDR1 is SEHNR and CDR2 is FQNEAQ (reference sequence). CDR3 residues: CASRVGRGDEKLFF. The DNA for the CDR3 is TGTGCCAGCAGAGTCGGGAGGGGGGATGAAAAACTGTTTTTT.

The chain has TRBV12-5 and TRBJ2-5, with 7 bases fitting TRBD2. CDR3 size: 12 residues. Germline V gives CDR1 LGHNT, CDR2 FRNRAP. The V and J ends lost 6 bases and 8 bases, in that order; junction bases with no gene match: 6. The CDR3 sequence: CASGGREGTQYF. DNA of the CDR3: TGTGCTAGTGGCGGAAGGGAGGGAACCCAGTACTTC.

This clone showed up just once. This rearrangement joins TRBV3-1 (or the pseudogene TRBV3-2) to TRBJ2-3; D uncertain. The V gene lost 3 bases and the J gene lost 3 bases, with 7 bases spanning the gap. The CDR3 is made up of 13 amino acids. Germline V lookup: CDR1 LGHDT, CDR2 YNNKEL (reference sequence). CDR3 bases: TGTGCCAGCAGCCATGCCGCGACAGATACGCAGTATTTT. Protein product: CASSHAATDTQYF.

The chain has TRBV10-3 and TRBJ2-7, with TRBD1 as a possible D gene (6 bases). CDR1 and CDR2 from the germline V gene are ENHRY and SYGVKD. The CDR3 extends over 12 amino acids. V was shortened by 11 bases and J by 5 bases, with 16 bases between the two germline ends. The CDR3 here is CAARGLKDEQYF. The CDR3, as DNA: TGTGCCGCCAGGGGTTTAAAGGACGAGCAGTACTTC.

This clone came up a few times. The J gene is TRBJ1-2, the V gene TRBV7-9; the D is unclear. CDR1 is SEHNR and CDR2 is FQNEAQ in the germline V gene (reference sequence). CDR3 size: 12 residues. The V gene lost 1 base and the J gene lost 8 bases, with 8 bases spanning the gap. The CDR3 reads CASSLGQVGYTF. DNA for the CDR3: TGTGCCAGCAGCTTAGGGCAGGTCGGCTACACCTTC. The full variable domain, rest sourced from reference TRBV7-9 and TRBJ1-2, is DTGVSQNPRHKITKRGQNVTFRCDPISEHNRLYWYRQTLGQGPEFLTYFQNEAQLEKSRLLSDRFSAERPKGSFSTLEIQRTEQGDSAMYLCASSLGQVGYTFGSGTRLTVV.

The gene calls are TRBV5-1 and TRBJ2-1; 9 positions agree with TRBD2. This CDR3 has 15 amino acids. From germline, CDR1 is SGHRS and CDR2 YFSETQ. The V gene end was trimmed by 4 bases and the J gene end by 2 bases; junction bases not matched to a gene: 4. The CDR3 DNA is TGCGCCAGCAGCCAGACTAGCGGACCCTACAATGAGCAGTTCTTC. Its translation is CASSQTSGPYNEQFF.

The gene calls are TRBV7-9 and TRBJ1-2; 9 nucleotides agree with TRBD1. CDR1 and CDR2 (germline): SEHNR, FQNEAQ (reference sequence). After removal of 5 bases from V and 3 bases from J, the junction contained 7 bases not matched to a gene. The length of the CDR3 is 15 residues. This CDR3 is CASSPGQGLDYGYTF. The CDR3 DNA reads TGTGCCAGCAGCCCGGGACAGGGTTTAGACTATGGCTACACCTTC.

V and J are TRBV21-1 and TRBJ1-2; TRBD1 was called by the table and not checked on the DNA. TRBV21-1 has pseudogene status. The CDR3 has 16 amino acids. CDR3 in DNA: TGTGCCAGCAGCAAACGGGGTAACAGGGGTGGAGATGGCTACACCTTC. Translation: CASSKRGNRGGDGYTF.

The chain has TRBV7-9 and TRBJ2-7, with D maybe TRBD1 (5 bases). Germline CDR1 SEHNR, CDR2 FQNEAQ (reference sequence). This CDR3 contains 14 residues. V lost 4 bases and J lost 1, with 11 bases in between. The CDR3 loop reads CASSSKQESYEQYF. CDR3 bases: TGTGCCAGCAGCTCAAAACAGGAGTCCTACGAGCAGTACTTC.

This clone was detected once. The J gene is TRBJ2-7, the V gene TRBV5-4, with D possibly being TRBD2 (5 bases). The CDR3 sequence is 14 residues long. V lost 0 bases to trimming and J lost 6 bases, with 13 bases between them. Germline CDR1 is SGHNT and CDR2 is YYREEE (reference sequence). DNA of the CDR3: TGTGCCAGCAGCTTGGAGTTCGGTCGGGGCGAGCAGTACTTC. Its translation: CASSLEFGRGEQYF.